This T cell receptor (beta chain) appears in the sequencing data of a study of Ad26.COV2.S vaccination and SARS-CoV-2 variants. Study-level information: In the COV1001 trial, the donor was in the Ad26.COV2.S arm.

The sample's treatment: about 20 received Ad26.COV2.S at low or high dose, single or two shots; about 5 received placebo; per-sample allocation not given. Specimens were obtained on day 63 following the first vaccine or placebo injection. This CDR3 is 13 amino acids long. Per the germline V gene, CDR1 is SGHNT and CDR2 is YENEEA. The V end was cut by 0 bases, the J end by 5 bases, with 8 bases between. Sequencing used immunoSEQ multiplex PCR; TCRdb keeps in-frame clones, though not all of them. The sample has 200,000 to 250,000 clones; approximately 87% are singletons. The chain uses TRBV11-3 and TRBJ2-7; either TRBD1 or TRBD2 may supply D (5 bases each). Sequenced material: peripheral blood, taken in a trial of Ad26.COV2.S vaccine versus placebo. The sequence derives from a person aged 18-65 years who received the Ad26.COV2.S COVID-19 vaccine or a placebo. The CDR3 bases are TGTGCCAGCAGCTTAGAGGGGACGAACGAGCAGTACTTC. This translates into CASSLEGTNEQYF.